One and the same sample provided the 32 T cell receptor beta chains below, sequenced in a study of molecular identifiers for immune sequencing clone quantification. TCRdb reprocessed the PCR reads with MiXCR, giving one entry per CDR3 protein. The table lists under 800,000 distinct CDR3 sequences, 25% of them singletons, with about 0.84% in the top ten. Sequences were obtained from naive CD8+ T cells from blood, with Jurkat cell RNA spiked in. Subset described: FACS-sorted CD8+CD4-CCR7+CD45RA+ naive T cells. The receptors stem from a human donor in good health. Some libraries in this study had Jurkat cell RNA spiked in.

This clonotype was counted ten times or more. J is TRBJ2-2 and V is TRBV24-1; 11 bases match TRBD1. The CDR3 consists of 20 residues. Trimming at V came to 5 bases and at J to 0 bases, leaving 13 bases not matched to a gene. From germline, CDR1 is KGHDR and CDR2 SFDVKD. The CDR3, as DNA: TGTGCCACCAGTGCCCCCCCCGGGACAGGGGGTTGGCCGAACACCGGGGAGCTGTTTTTT. Translated, it gives CATSAPPGTGGWPNTGELFF.

In this sample, this clonotype turned up many times. The chain is built from TRBV11-2 and TRBJ2-1; maybe TRBD2 (6 bases). Trimming removed 1 base from V and 8 bases from J, with 15 bases in between. Per the germline V gene, CDR1 is SGHAT and CDR2 is FQNNGV. The CDR3 loop spans 15 amino acids. Here the CDR3 DNA reads TGTGCCAGCAGCTTAGGGGGACTGACGAACCATGAGCAGTTCTTC. Translating gives CASSLGGLTNHEQFF. The variable domain in full, completed from reference TRBV11-2 and TRBJ2-1, reads EAGVAQSPRYKIIEKRQSVAFWCNPISGHATLYWYQQILGQGPKLLIQFQNNGVVDDSQLPKDRFSAERLKGVDSTLKIQPAKLEDSAVYLCASSLGGLTNHEQFFGPGTRLTVL.

This chain joins TRBV3-1 and TRBJ2-2; 11 nucleotides match TRBD2. The CDR3 runs 17 residues. The germline gives CDR1 LGHDT, CDR2 YNNKEL (reference sequence). Trimming at V came to 4 bases and at J to 3 bases, leaving 7 bases not matched to a gene. The CDR3 DNA sequence: TGTGCCAGCAGCCCTACTAGCGGGAGAACCGACACCGGGGAGCTGTTTTTT. Translating gives CASSPTSGRTDTGELFF. Full variable domain (rest looked up from reference TRBV3-1 and TRBJ2-2): DTAVSQTPKYLVTQMGNDKSIKCEQNLGHDTMYWYKQDSKKFLKIMFSYNNKELIINETVPNRFSPKSPDKAHLNLHINSLELGDSAVYFCASSPTSGRTDTGELFFGEGSRLTVL.

The chain recombines TRBV5-4 with TRBJ2-5; 8 bases agree with TRBD2. Unmatched junction bases numbered 13, after V lost 4 bases and J lost 5 bases. CDR1 is SGHNT and CDR2 is YYREEE in the germline V gene (reference sequence). CDR3 length: 16 amino acids. CDR3 DNA: TGTGCCAGCAGCCCCGTGGGTAGCGGGGCGGGGGAGACCCAGTACTTC. Translated, it gives CASSPVGSGAGETQYF.

There are many counts of this clonotype. This CDR3 reads CASSLGTGPNQPQHF. The CDR3 DNA is TGTGCCAGCAGCTTAGGGACAGGTCCCAATCAGCCCCAGCATTTT. V usage is TRBV7-9 and J usage is TRBJ1-5, with TRBD1 matching 7 bases. Losses at the gene ends were 1 base for V and 3 bases for J; bases not matched to a gene: 3. The germline V gene encodes CDR1 SEHNR and CDR2 FQNEAQ (reference sequence). CDR3 length: 15 amino acids.

With regard to this clonotype: A much larger clone is a single base away; this may be a read error. The V call is TRBV15, the J call TRBJ1-1, with TRBD1 matching over 8 bases. Germline V CDR1 and CDR2: LNHNV, YYDKDF (reference sequence). CDR3 size: 14 residues. CDR3 amino acids: CAPSRDTGGFEAFF. For the CDR3, the DNA is TGTGCCCCCAGCAGAGATACAGGGGGATTTGAAGCTTTCTTT.

This clonotype was recorded many times. The genes are TRBV4-1 and TRBJ1-6; the D gene is possibly TRBD1 (5 bases). Germline V CDR1 and CDR2: MGHRA, YSYEKL. This CDR3 spans 17 amino acids. With 1 base removed from V and 3 bases from J, the gap between germline ends came to 13 bases. DNA of the CDR3: TGCGCCAGCAGCCAAGGGTCGGGGCAGGGCTATAATTCACCCCTCCACTTT. Protein product: CASSQGSGQGYNSPLHF.

This clonotype was counted a few times. The chain couples TRBV4-2 to TRBJ1-1; tentative D call: TRBD1 (5 bases). The germline V and J ends were trimmed by 0 bases and 0 bases, with 11 bases remaining between them. CDR1 and CDR2 from the germline V gene are LGHNA and YNFKEQ. The CDR3 extends over 16 amino acids. This chain's CDR3 is CASSQDRGALNTEAFF. The CDR3 region has the DNA TGTGCCAGCAGCCAAGATCGAGGGGCCCTGAACACTGAAGCTTTCTTT.

This clonotype was recorded a few times. The rearrangement joins TRBV15 to TRBJ2-7, with D hard to call. CDR1 and CDR2 (germline): LNHNV, YYDKDF (reference sequence). V was pared by 3 bases and J by 5 bases, with 5 bases between. The CDR3 runs to 11 residues. The CDR3 DNA follows: TGTGCCACCAGCAGCGGGCACGAGCAGTACTTC. Amino acids: CATSSGHEQYF. Looking up the rest from reference TRBV15 and TRBJ2-7 gives the full variable domain: DAMVIQNPRYQVTQFGKPVTLSCSQTLNHNVMYWYQQKSSQAPKLLFHYYDKDFNNEADTPDNFQSRRPNTSFCFLDIRSPGLGDTAMYLCATSSGHEQYFGPGTRLTVT.

The V and J genes are TRBV5-1 and TRBJ2-7, with D possibly being TRBD1 or TRBD2 (5 bases each). This CDR3 contains 15 residues. The V end lost 3 bases, the J end lost 7 bases, and 20 bases lay between the germline ends. Germline CDR1 is SGHRS and CDR2 is YFSETQ. The CDR3 nucleotides are TGCGCCAGCAGCTCCTTACCCGGGACGTTTGTAGAGCAGTACTTC. Encoded protein: CASSSLPGTFVEQYF.

Ten or more counts support this clonotype. This chain joins TRBV20-1 and TRBJ2-7, with D tentatively TRBD1 or TRBD2 (5 bases each). This CDR3 has 15 amino acids. With 3 bases removed from V and 1 base from J, the gap between germline ends came to 16 bases. Germline values: CDR1 DFQATT, CDR2 SNEGSKA (reference sequence). This chain's CDR3 is CSASPWDPRSYEQYF. CDR3 bases: TGCAGTGCTAGTCCTTGGGACCCGAGGTCCTACGAGCAGTACTTC.

In its sample, this clonotype was seen many times. V usage is TRBV7-9 and J usage is TRBJ1-1; no firm D call. CDR3 length equals 15 residues. CDR1 is SEHNR and CDR2 is FQNEAQ in the germline V gene (reference sequence). Trimming took off 0 bases at V and 0 bases at J, with 8 bases between the two ends. CDR3 coding DNA: TGTGCCAGCAGCTTAGCAGAAGGCCTGAACACTGAAGCTTTCTTT. Its protein is CASSLAEGLNTEAFF.

Remarks on this clonotype: This could be a read error, since a much larger clone is one nucleotide away. The chain links TRBV29-1 to TRBJ1-1; D call uncertain. CDR1 and CDR2 from the germline V gene are SQVTM and ANQGSEA. This CDR3 has 12 amino acids. CDR3 loop: CSVSDLNTEALF. In nucleotides, the CDR3 is TGCAGCGTCAGCGACCTGAACACTGAAGCTCTCTTT.

The count of this clonotype is one. Being one base from a much bigger clone, this may be a read error. The V and J genes are TRBV6-5 and TRBJ2-7; D gene ambiguous. The CDR3 length is 13 residues. The germline V gene has CDR1 MNHEY and CDR2 SVGAGI. The CDR3 loop reads CASSYGHSYERYF. For the CDR3, the DNA is TGTGCCAGCAGTTATGGGCACTCCTACGAGCGGTACTTC.

The chain uses TRBV5-6 and TRBJ1-2; 7 bases are shared with TRBD1. After removal of 0 bases from V and 2 bases from J, the junction contained 10 bases not matched to a gene. This CDR3 has 17 amino acids. Germline loops: CDR1 SGHDT, CDR2 YYEEEE. CDR3 DNA sequence: TGTGCCAGCAGCTTGGTTTTTTATCGACAGGGCAACTATGGCTACACCTTC. It translates to CASSLVFYRQGNYGYTF.

Details on this clonotype: It is likely a read error, because the conserved phenylalanine at the end of the CDR3 is missing. The V gene is TRBV7-6, the J gene TRBJ1-5; D is ambiguous. Trimming removed 1 base at V and 5 bases at J, with 21 bases between. The CDR3 is made up of 18 amino acids. In germline, CDR1 is SGHVS, CDR2 FNYEAQ. The CDR3 DNA follows: TGTGCCAGCAGCTTAGGATCGTCCCAAACCACCGGGCATCAGCCCCAGCATCTT. Protein sequence: CASSLGSSQTTGHQPQHL.

At least ten counts were recorded for this clonotype. The chain has TRBV21-1 and TRBJ2-6; TRBD2 was called by the table and not checked on the DNA. TRBV21-1 is a recognized pseudogene. The CDR3 is made up of 21 amino acids. This CDR3 is CASTFITSGSPSVYGANVLTF. The CDR3 DNA is TGTGCCAGCACCTTCATCACTAGCGGGAGTCCGTCGGTGTATGGGGCCAACGTCCTGACTTTC.

This clonotype was counted many times. The chain carries TRBV23-1 and TRBJ1-5, with D possibly TRBD1 on 5 matching bases. TRBV23-1 is sorted into the ORF group, with uncertain function. Trimming pared 1 base from V and 0 bases from J, leaving 10 bases between. The CDR3 is 16 amino acids. The CDR3 coding sequence is TGCGCCAGCAGTCAATTGGACAAAGATAGCAATCAGCCCCAGCATTTT. It codes for CASSQLDKDSNQPQHF.

For the CDR3, the DNA is TGTGCCAGCAGCGGGTGGGGGGGTAATTCACCCCTCCACTTT. Its translation is CASSGWGGNSPLHF. The chain recombines TRBV5-4 with TRBJ1-6; maybe TRBD1 (5 bases). Per the germline V gene, CDR1 is SGHNT and CDR2 is YYREEE (reference sequence). V was clipped by 4 bases and J by 6 bases, with 11 bases between them. This CDR3 contains 14 residues.

To note about this clonotype: This may come from a read error, since a much larger clone is one base off. The genes are TRBV7-9 and TRBJ2-7; 10 nucleotides align to TRBD2. The CDR3 contains 13 residues. Germline V lookup: CDR1 SEHNR, CDR2 FQNEAQ (reference sequence). This CDR3 is CAISPSGSFGQYF. In DNA form, the CDR3 reads TGTGCCATCAGCCCTAGCGGGAGTTTTGGGCAGTACTTC.

As concerns this clonotype: One base away lies a much larger clone, so this may be a sequencing read error. V is TRBV5-3 and J is TRBJ2-7; no reliable D call. TRBV5-3 is identified as an open reading frame with a role that is uncertain. CDR3 length: 14 amino acids. Trimming took off 10 bases at V and 2 bases at J, with 19 bases between the two ends. CDR3 sequence: CAGRNGPGAYEQYF. CDR3 nucleotides: TGTGCCGGCAGAAATGGACCAGGAGCCTACGAGCAGTACTTC.

This chain uses TRBV7-9 with TRBJ1-2; TRBD1 is a possible D gene (5 bases). Germline V gene lookup returns CDR1 SEHNR and CDR2 FQNEAQ (reference sequence). The CDR3 loop spans 16 amino acids. Trimming pared 7 bases from V and 0 bases from J, leaving 18 bases between. The CDR3 loop reads CASISDSRPSNYGYTF. CDR3 nucleotide sequence: TGTGCCAGCATCAGTGACAGCCGTCCTTCTAACTATGGCTACACCTTC.

With regard to this clonotype: A much larger clone differs from this one at a single base, so this may be a read error. This chain connects TRBV7-2 to TRBJ2-7; D is unresolved. The V gene's germline CDR1 is SGHTA and CDR2 FQGNSA. CDR3 size: 14 residues. The CDR3 is CASSLELLVYERYF. For the CDR3, the DNA is TGTGCCAGCAGCTTAGAATTACTCGTCTACGAGCGGTACTTC.

This clonotype was detected a few times. The chain has TRBV4-3 and TRBJ2-1, with D perhaps TRBD1 or TRBD2 (7 bases each). Germline V lookup: CDR1 LGHNA, CDR2 YSLEER. Trimming cost V 3 bases and J 3 bases, with 15 bases left between them. This CDR3 region has 16 residues. The CDR3 here is CASSQAAGGDYNEQFF. The DNA for the CDR3 is TGCGCCAGCAGCCAGGCAGCAGGGGGGGACTACAATGAGCAGTTCTTC.

The chain employs TRBV11-2 and TRBJ2-5, with TRBD2 matching over 8 bases. With 9 bases clipped from V and 4 bases from J, the junction kept 7 bases outside the gene matches. CDR3 length equals 13 residues. Per the germline V gene, CDR1 is SGHAT and CDR2 is FQNNGV. The CDR3: CASRAAGGETQYF. DNA for the CDR3: TGTGCCAGTCGAGCGGCGGGAGGAGAGACCCAGTACTTC.

Remarks on this clonotype: An end of the junction does not agree with germline; a read error may underlie this. This chain joins TRBV7-9 and TRBJ1-1; D remains ambiguous. This CDR3 contains 13 residues. Germline CDR1 SEHNR, CDR2 FQNEAQ (reference sequence). The CDR3 DNA sequence: TGTGCCAGCAGCTTAACGGGTAACACTAAAGCTTTCTTT. This codes for CASSLTGNTKAFF.

V and J are TRBV20-1 and TRBJ2-7, with 11 bases lining up with TRBD2. Unmatched junction bases numbered 3, after V lost 1 base and J lost 1 base. There are 15 residues in the CDR3. Looked up from germline, CDR1 is DFQATT and CDR2 is SNEGSKA (reference sequence). DNA for the CDR3: TGCAGTGCTAGAGTGACTAGCGGGGTTTCCTACGAGCAGTACTTC. Its translation is CSARVTSGVSYEQYF.

About this clonotype: Just one base apart from a much larger clone, this may be a read error. This rearrangement joins TRBV3-1 to TRBJ1-2; D gene unclear. The CDR3 runs 14 residues. Germline V gene sequence: CDR1 LGHDT, CDR2 YNNKEL (reference sequence). V lost 1 base, J lost 4 bases, and 10 bases lay in between. The CDR3 reads CASSQGGETYGYTF. The CDR3 nucleotides read TGTGCCAGCAGCCAAGGAGGCGAGACCTATGGCTACACCTTC.

This clonotype occurred many times. V and J are TRBV6-6 and TRBJ2-2; unclear D gene. Germline lookup yields CDR1 MNHNY and CDR2 SVGAGI (reference sequence). The CDR3 length is 11 residues. The germline V and J ends were trimmed by 8 bases and 8 bases, with 9 bases remaining between them. This CDR3 is CASWSEGELFF. DNA for the CDR3: TGTGCCAGCTGGTCAGAGGGGGAGCTGTTTTTT.

A few counts support this clonotype. CDR3 sequence reads: CASNIGPSGSSYEQYF. The CDR3 DNA reads as TGTGCCAGCAACATCGGGCCGTCCGGAAGCTCCTACGAGCAGTACTTC. The chain uses TRBV11-2 and TRBJ2-7; D ambiguous. This CDR3 comprises 16 residues. The V end was cut by 7 bases, the J end by 0 bases, with 19 bases between. CDR1 and CDR2 from the germline V gene are SGHAT and FQNNGV.

This clonotype has ten or more counts. This CDR3 reads CASAWSRGEQYF. CDR3 coding DNA: TGTGCCAGCGCCTGGTCTCGCGGGGAGCAGTACTTC. This rearrangement joins TRBV11-2 to TRBJ2-7, with TRBD2 as a possible D gene (5 bases). Germline assignment: CDR1 SGHAT and CDR2 FQNNGV. V was cut by 8 bases and J by 7 bases, with 15 bases left in between. CDR3 length equals 12 residues.

This clonotype has ten or more counts. The chain couples TRBV7-9 to TRBJ2-7, with D possibly being TRBD1 (5 bases). Trimming left V 5 bases short and J 5 bases short, with 13 bases between. CDR1 and CDR2 from the germline V gene are SEHNR and FQNEAQ (reference sequence). This CDR3 comprises 13 residues. The CDR3 protein is CASSLLLQDEQYF. Written as DNA, the CDR3 is TGTGCCAGCAGCCTACTGCTACAGGACGAGCAGTACTTC.